One and the same sample provided the 28 T cell receptor beta chains below, sequenced in a study of T-cell reconstitution after alpha-beta-depleted transplantation in children. As it was prepared, the TCRbeta library received unique molecular identifiers. TCRdb reprocessed the PCR reads via MiXCR and lists one record per CDR3 protein. The repertoire holds a few hundred thousand distinct CDR3 sequences, about 8.8% seen once, with about 4.8% in the top ten. The sequencing here drew on PBMCs from the stem cell graft donor, taken from the stem cell graft. Receptors originate from a human donor who donated a stem cell graft to a child with SCID.

This clonotype was found many times. The chain is built from TRBV5-1 and TRBJ1-2, with D hard to call. V shed 0 bases and J shed 4 bases, with 10 bases lying between them. The CDR3 is 14 amino acids. Germline lookup yields CDR1 SGHRS and CDR2 YFSETQ. CDR3 amino acids: CASSLGRGVYGYTF. In nucleotides, the CDR3 is TGCGCCAGCAGCTTGGGTCGAGGTGTCTATGGCTACACCTTC.

On this clonotype: This sequence may be a read error, since a much larger clone differs from it by one base. The chain joins TRBV6-2 or TRBV6-3 to TRBJ2-1; the D gene is possibly TRBD2 (6 bases). Looked up from germline, CDR1 is MNHEY and CDR2 is SVGEGT. The V end lost 8 bases, the J end lost 12 bases, and 26 bases lay between the germline ends. The CDR3 runs to 15 residues. The CDR3 protein is CASGSPGTPSLGQFF. In DNA, the CDR3 is TGTGCCAGCGGTTCCCCCGGGACTCCCTCCCTGGGGCAGTTCTTC.

Many counts were recorded for this clonotype. The rearrangement joins TRBV18 to TRBJ2-5; unclear D gene. CDR1 KGHSH and CDR2 LQKENI come from the germline V gene. Trimming stripped 2 bases from V and 5 bases from J, with 9 bases between. This CDR3 spans 13 amino acids. CDR3 bases: TGTGCCAGCTCACCAGAACTGGGGGAGACCCAGTACTTC. Its protein product is CASSPELGETQYF.

This clonotype was detected ten times or more. The CDR3 region has the DNA TGCAGTGCTAGTCGCCAGGGGTACAATGAGCAGTTCTTC. Translated, it gives CSASRQGYNEQFF. V and J are TRBV20-1 and TRBJ2-1; tentative D call: TRBD1 (6 bases). The CDR3 extends over 13 amino acids. The ends were cut back, 3 bases at V and 4 bases at J, with 10 bases in the middle. Germline V gene data show CDR1 as DFQATT and CDR2 as SNEGSKA (reference sequence).

This chain links TRBV20-1 with TRBJ1-2; D is unclear. V lost 1 base and J 4 bases, leaving 13 bases between the germline ends. Germline assignment: CDR1 DFQATT and CDR2 SNEGSKA (reference sequence). This CDR3 region has 14 residues. The DNA for the CDR3 is TGCAGTGCTAGAGGCCATGGCGACGGCTATGGCTACACCTTC. Its protein product is CSARGHGDGYGYTF.

This clonotype was observed many times. CDR3 DNA: TGTGCCAGCAGCTTAGCCGCTAGCGGGGGGTACAATGAGCAGTTCTTC. Its protein is CASSLAASGGYNEQFF. The genes are TRBV7-2 and TRBJ2-1; TRBD2 agrees at 11 bases. J gave up 4 bases and V 0 bases, and 2 bases lay outside the gene matches. The V gene's germline CDR1 is SGHTA and CDR2 FQGNSA. The CDR3 extends over 16 amino acids.

This clonotype was counted a few times. The chain couples TRBV12-3 or TRBV12-4 to TRBJ1-5; D perhaps matches TRBD1 (6 bases). The V end lost 6 bases, the J end lost 3 bases, and 12 bases lay between the germline ends. The CDR3 extends over 14 amino acids. The CDR3 nucleotides read TGTGCCAGCAGCCGCGGACAGCCCAATCAGCCCCAGCATTTT. As protein: CASSRGQPNQPQHF.

The sample holds many counts of this clonotype. The rearrangement uses TRBV7-8 and TRBJ2-5; 11 bases line up with TRBD2. CDR1 SGHVS and CDR2 FQNEAQ come from the germline V gene. The V segment lost 1 base and the J segment 2 bases; nucleotides outside the gene matches: 3. This CDR3 is 16 amino acids long. The CDR3 spells CASSLETSGGQETQYF. For the CDR3, the DNA is TGTGCCAGCAGCTTAGAAACTAGCGGGGGACAAGAGACCCAGTACTTC.

Ten or more counts support this clonotype. The V call is TRBV12-3 or TRBV12-4, the J call TRBJ2-7; 7 positions agree with TRBD1. The CDR3 totals 14 residues. The ends lost 6 bases at V and 2 bases at J; junction bases unmatched: 7. CDR3 DNA: TGTGCCAGCAGCTGGACAGGCCGCGCCTACGAGCAGTACTTC. Its protein is CASSWTGRAYEQYF.

The sample holds many counts of this clonotype. The V call is TRBV5-6, the J call TRBJ1-4; 9 nucleotides match TRBD1. CDR3 length equals 15 residues. Germline loops: CDR1 SGHDT, CDR2 YYEEEE. V lost 4 bases, J lost 8 bases, and 9 bases stayed unmatched. The CDR3 nucleotides read TGTGCCAGCAGCCCACAGGGGGCGCGTGGGGAAAAACTGTTTTTT. It specifies CASSPQGARGEKLFF. Drawing the rest from reference TRBV5-6 and TRBJ1-4, the complete variable domain is DAGVTQSPTHLIKTRGQQVTLRCSPKSGHDTVSWYQQALGQGPQFIFQYYEEEERQRGNFPDRFSGHQFPNYSSELNVNALLLGDSALYLCASSPQGARGEKLFFGSGTQLSVL.

This clonotype was seen repeatedly, ten times or more. The chain has TRBV7-2 and TRBJ1-2, with 7 bases fitting TRBD1. This CDR3 region has 16 residues. V lost 1 base and J lost 4; bases outside the gene matches: 9. Per the germline V gene, CDR1 is SGHTA and CDR2 is FQGNSA. The DNA of the CDR3 is TGTGCCAGCAGCTTAGTTAGGCGGGGACAGTCCTATGGCTACACCTTC. It yields the protein CASSLVRRGQSYGYTF.

This clonotype was picked up many times. The rearrangement links TRBV5-1 to TRBJ1-4; D is unclear. The CDR3 spans 12 residues. Trimming left V 0 bases short and J 8 bases short, with 5 bases between. The V gene's germline CDR1 is SGHRS and CDR2 YFSETQ. CDR3 bases: TGCGCCAGCAGCTTGGATTTGGAAAAACTGTTTTTT. It translates to CASSLDLEKLFF.

This clonotype was detected ten times or more. The V call is TRBV7-2, the J call TRBJ2-5; 8 bases line up with TRBD1. CDR1 and CDR2 (germline): SGHTA, FQGNSA. The CDR3 runs 14 residues. Losses at the gene ends were 3 bases for V and 5 bases for J; bases not matched to a gene: 5. CDR3 in DNA: TGTGCCAGCAGCTTGGACAGGGTGAGGGAGACCCAGTACTTC. It encodes CASSLDRVRETQYF.

This clonotype was observed at least ten times. This chain links TRBV27 with TRBJ2-5, with D uncertain. V lost 2 bases and J lost 0, with 7 bases in between. Germline CDR1 and CDR2: MNHEY and SMNVEV (reference sequence). The CDR3 covers 14 residues. CDR3 nucleotide sequence: TGTGCCAGCAGTTTACTCGGCTACCAAGAGACCCAGTACTTC. This encodes CASSLLGYQETQYF.

This clonotype was counted ten times or more. The gene calls are TRBV12-3 or TRBV12-4 and TRBJ2-1; 7 nucleotides line up with TRBD2. The CDR3 contains 13 residues. The trim removed 6 bases at V and 9 bases at J, leaving 8 bases unmatched. The CDR3 loop reads CASRGGGPGEQFF. CDR3 sequence (DNA): TGTGCCAGCAGAGGCGGGGGACCTGGTGAGCAGTTCTTC.

This clonotype has at least ten counts. The V and J genes are TRBV18 and TRBJ2-7, with unresolved D. Germline CDR1 KGHSH, CDR2 LQKENI. The CDR3 loop spans 13 amino acids. Between the trimmed V and J ends, which lost 3 bases and 2 bases, there was a span of 8 bases. DNA of the CDR3: TGTGCCAGCTCACCGAGATTGACCTACGAGCAGTACTTC. Protein product: CASSPRLTYEQYF.

This clonotype has a count of ten or more. This chain uses TRBV20-1 with TRBJ1-6; no definite D call. The CDR3 consists of 13 residues. The germline CDR1 and CDR2 sequences are DFQATT and SNEGSKA (reference sequence). V lost 6 bases and J lost 0, with 6 bases in between. CDR3: CSALDSYNSPLHF. The CDR3 nucleotides are TGCAGTGCCCTCGACTCCTATAATTCACCCCTCCACTTT.

This clonotype was observed many times. This chain joins TRBV12-3 or TRBV12-4 and TRBJ1-1; TRBD1 matches at 9 bases. With V trimmed by 7 bases and J by 8 bases, 8 bases remained unmatched. CDR3 length: 13 residues. For the CDR3, the DNA is TGTGCCAGCACCACAGGGGGCTCTTCGGAAGCTTTCTTT. Amino acids: CASTTGGSSEAFF.

Ten or more counts support this clonotype. The CDR3 DNA sequence: TGTGCCGGGGGGACAGAGGAGCCCAATCAGCCCCAGCATTTT. This codes for CAGGTEEPNQPQHF. The rearrangement links TRBV6-5 to TRBJ1-5, with 7 nucleotides matching TRBD1. The V gene's germline CDR1 is MNHEY and CDR2 SVGAGI. The CDR3 consists of 14 residues. V lost 11 bases to trimming and J lost 3 bases; unmatched junction nucleotides: 10.

A few counts support this clonotype. V and J are TRBV20-1 and TRBJ2-1; 10 bases fit TRBD2. J was trimmed by 1 base and V by 2 bases; bases with no gene match: 2. Germline V lookup: CDR1 DFQATT, CDR2 SNEGSKA (reference sequence). The CDR3 covers 15 residues. DNA for the CDR3: TGCAGTGCTAGACTAGCGGGGGCTTCCTACAATGAGCAGTTCTTC. Protein product: CSARLAGASYNEQFF.

This clonotype was picked up many times. This chain links TRBV18 with TRBJ2-1; 10 nucleotides align to TRBD2. CDR1 is KGHSH and CDR2 is LQKENI in the germline V gene. This CDR3 has 16 residues. The J segment lost 3 bases and the V segment lost 6 bases, leaving 8 bases of the junction unmatched. In DNA, the CDR3 is TGTGCCAGCTCTCCTATAGCGGGGGGACACTACAATGAGCAGTTCTTC. Protein sequence: CASSPIAGGHYNEQFF.

This clonotype was found many times. This chain connects TRBV5-1 to TRBJ2-3; possible D gene TRBD1, 6 bases. The germline V gene has CDR1 SGHRS and CDR2 YFSETQ. V was clipped by 2 bases and J by 0 bases, with 13 bases between them. The CDR3 covers 16 residues. In DNA form, the CDR3 reads TGCGCCAGCAGCTTCCTAGACAGGCCTAGCACAGATACGCAGTATTTT. Its translation is CASSFLDRPSTDTQYF.

The chain recombines TRBV18 with TRBJ2-7, with TRBD2 identical over 8 bases. This CDR3 spans 14 amino acids. After removal of 3 bases from V and 3 bases from J, the junction contained 4 bases not matched to a gene. The germline V gene has CDR1 KGHSH and CDR2 LQKENI. The CDR3 sequence: CASSPAGGHYEQYF. The CDR3 DNA reads as TGTGCCAGCTCACCGGCGGGGGGACACTACGAGCAGTACTTC.

This clonotype was recorded many times. The chain combines TRBV29-1 with TRBJ1-2, with TRBD1 identical over 7 bases. The CDR3 is 14 residues long. Trimming at V came to 4 bases and at J to 7 bases, leaving 12 bases not matched to a gene. Per germline, CDR1 SQVTM and CDR2 ANQGSEA. Here the CDR3 reads CSVGTGEAVVGYTF. The CDR3 nucleotides are TGCAGCGTTGGGACAGGAGAAGCTGTTGTTGGCTACACCTTC.

This clonotype has a count of ten or more. V usage is TRBV25-1 and J usage is TRBJ1-2, with 8 bases aligning to TRBD1. V lost 5 bases, J lost 8 bases, and 7 bases stayed unmatched. Germline V gene data show CDR1 as MGHDK and CDR2 as SYGVNS. The length of the CDR3 is 13 residues. CDR3 DNA: TGTGCCAGCAGTTATTCCAGGGGGCGCGGCTACACCTTC. Its translation: CASSYSRGRGYTF.

Many counts were recorded for this clonotype. The rearrangement uses TRBV29-1 and TRBJ2-1; 11 bases are a match to TRBD2. V was clipped by 6 bases and J by 0 bases; unmatched bases: 4. CDR1 and CDR2 from the germline V gene are SQVTM and ANQGSEA. The CDR3 sequence is 15 residues long. CDR3 in amino acids: CSVGGLADSYNEQFF. The CDR3 DNA reads TGCAGCGTAGGGGGACTAGCGGACTCCTACAATGAGCAGTTCTTC.

At least ten counts were recorded for this clonotype. The CDR3 spells CASRTERGLVGEQFF. CDR3 DNA sequence: TGTGCCAGCAGAACAGAGCGGGGATTGGTAGGTGAGCAGTTCTTC. This sequence joins TRBV11-2 and TRBJ2-1; TRBD2 aligns across 7 bases. V shed 6 bases and J 9 bases; nucleotides not matched to a gene: 14. The CDR3 runs to 15 residues. From germline, CDR1 is SGHAT and CDR2 FQNNGV. Drawing the rest from reference TRBV11-2 and TRBJ2-1, the complete variable domain is EAGVAQSPRYKIIEKRQSVAFWCNPISGHATLYWYQQILGQGPKLLIQFQNNGVVDDSQLPKDRFSAERLKGVDSTLKIQPAKLEDSAVYLCASRTERGLVGEQFFGPGTRLTVL.

This clonotype was recorded many times. The V call is TRBV20-1, the J call TRBJ1-2; maybe TRBD1 (5 bases). CDR3 length: 15 residues. Germline CDR1 and CDR2: DFQATT and SNEGSKA (reference sequence). V was cut by 2 bases and J by 2 bases, with 15 bases left in between. CDR3 coding DNA: TGCAGTGCTAGAACGCCCGGGACGGGGAACTATGGCTACACCTTC. Protein: CSARTPGTGNYGYTF.